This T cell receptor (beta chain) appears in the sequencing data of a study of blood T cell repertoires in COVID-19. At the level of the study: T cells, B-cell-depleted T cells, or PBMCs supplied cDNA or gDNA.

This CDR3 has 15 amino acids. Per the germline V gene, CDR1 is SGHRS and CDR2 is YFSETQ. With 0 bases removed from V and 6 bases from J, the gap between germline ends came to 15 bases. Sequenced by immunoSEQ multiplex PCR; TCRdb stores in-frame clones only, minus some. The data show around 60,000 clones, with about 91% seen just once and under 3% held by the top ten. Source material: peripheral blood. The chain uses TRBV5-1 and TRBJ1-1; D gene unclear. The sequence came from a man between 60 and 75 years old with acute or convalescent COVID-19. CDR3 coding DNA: TGCGCCAGCAGCTTGGTCCGCGGCGGGGAGGCTGAAGCTTTCTTT. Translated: CASSLVRGGEAEAFF.